The sample holds a few counts of the clone carrying this T cell receptor (beta chain). Its antigen remains unidentified. In the study's own analysis: There were a median of approximately 96,000 TCRs per sample, with a range from roughly 23,224 to 750,000. TCRdb reanalysed the RACE reads using MiXCR and keeps one entry per CDR3 protein. These V and J calls derive from TCRdb rather than the authors' analysis. The sample comprises about 80,000 distinct CDR3 sequences, 14% of which are singletons, and roughly 4.5% rests with the top ten. The source of the sample is a study of human T cells and chemical hapten exposure. Findings and limits, study-wide: A positive correlation with patch test score was shown by PT1 expanded TCR counts. Since the donors had alopecia, their immune response may not be the same as that of healthy people.

The V gene lost 5 bases and the J gene lost 4 bases, with 17 bases spanning the gap. The V gene's germline CDR1 is SGHAT and CDR2 FQNNGV. The CDR3 contains 15 residues. Indicated time point: pre-sensitization, week 0. The treatment here: therapeutic diphenylcyclopropenone sensitization with weekly scalp DPC. The sequence was collected from a woman aged 50 to 65 with alopecia areata. Some clones in this sample may be carry-over from other donors' samples. This specimen was whole blood, taken in connection with sensitization to the hapten diphenylcyclopropenone (DPC). The chain uses TRBV11-2 and TRBJ2-5, with TRBD1 as a possible D gene (7 bases). Here the CDR3 DNA reads TGTGCCAGCAGCGGGGGAGGAACAGGGGCAGAGACCCAGTACTTC. This codes for CASSGGGTGAETQYF.